This T cell receptor (beta chain) comes out of a study of cytomegalovirus exposure and HLA in healthy donors. The overall study: Findings of an earlier analysis included under 140 million unique TCR beta sequences from 200 million or so T cells. General study results and limits: As a later analysis revealed, most CMV-associated TCR beta chains appeared HLA-restricted.

PCR employed 60 Vbeta and 13 Jbeta primers. Using immunoSEQ multiplex PCR, the repertoire was profiled, and TCRdb retains in-frame clones only, with some absent. The profile shows 150,000 to 200,000 clones, around 77% of them singletons. Germline CDR1 ENHRY, CDR2 SYGVKD. The CDR3 runs to 14 residues. V lost 4 bases, J lost 0 bases, and 3 bases stayed unmatched. The table lists this clone with a count of one. What it binds is not known. The V call is TRBV10-3, the J call TRBJ2-7, with TRBD1 matching 7 bases. This TCR came from a man aged 55 to 70 in good health and CMV-seronegative. What was sequenced was PBMCs. CDR3 nucleotide sequence: TGTGCCATCAGTGGGACAGGCCTCTCCTACGAGCAGTACTTC. This sequence encodes CAISGTGLSYEQYF.